These 18 T cell receptor beta chains originate from one sample sequenced in a study of cytomegalovirus exposure and HLA in healthy donors. TCRdb's table, derived via immunoSEQ multiplex PCR, lists solely in-frame clones and lacks some. The table shows 100,000 to 150,000 clones, with 89% occurring only once. The sample taken for sequencing was PBMCs. All receptors come from a man aged 25 to 40 in good health and CMV-seronegative.

The rearrangement uses TRBV28 and TRBJ1-4; possibly TRBD1 for D (5 bases). The germline V and J ends were trimmed by 5 bases and 1 base, with 14 bases remaining between them. This CDR3 has 16 residues. Looked up from germline, CDR1 is MDHEN and CDR2 is SYDVKM. The CDR3 is CASSPYSGVTNEKLFF. Written as DNA, the CDR3 is TGTGCCAGCAGTCCATATTCGGGGGTAACTAATGAAAAACTGTTTTTT. Together with reference TRBV28 and TRBJ1-4, the CDR3 gives the full variable domain: DVKVTQSSRYLVKRTGEKVFLECVQDMDHENMFWYRQDPGLGLRLIYFSYDVKMKEKGDIPEGYSVSREKKERFSLILESASTNQTSMYLCASSPYSGVTNEKLFFGSGTQLSVL.

The rearrangement joins TRBV27 to TRBJ2-7; 9 bases are shared with TRBD1. This CDR3 contains 15 residues. The germline CDR1 and CDR2 sequences are MNHEY and SMNVEV (reference sequence). J gave up 3 bases and V 8 bases, and 11 bases lay outside the gene matches. CDR3 region: CASAPETGGIYEQYF. The CDR3 region has the DNA TGTGCCAGCGCCCCAGAGACAGGGGGTATCTACGAGCAGTACTTC.

The J gene is TRBJ1-2, the V gene TRBV27, with D tentatively TRBD1 (5 bases). Germline CDR1 and CDR2: MNHEY and SMNVEV (reference sequence). Trimming removed 6 bases at V and 1 base at J, with 18 bases between. The CDR3 has 16 residues. CDR3 nucleotide sequence: TGTGCCAGCAGAACCTTGTACGGGACTGATAACTATGGCTACACCTTC. It specifies CASRTLYGTDNYGYTF.

The chain joins TRBV29-1 to TRBJ2-3; 9 nucleotides align to TRBD2. With V trimmed by 2 bases and J by 5 bases, 5 bases remained unmatched. The CDR3 totals 14 residues. The germline V gene encodes CDR1 SQVTM and CDR2 ANQGSEA. The CDR3 DNA reads TGCAGCGTTGAACTAGCGGGGTTGGTAGATACGCAGTATTTT. It is translated as CSVELAGLVDTQYF.

This rearrangement joins TRBV9 to TRBJ1-1, with D possibly matching TRBD1 (5 bases). Germline CDR1 and CDR2: SGDLS and YYNGEE. V was trimmed by 0 bases and J by 4 bases, leaving 13 bases between them. CDR3 length: 15 residues. The chain's CDR3 is CASSVEGRVGTEAFF. Here the CDR3 DNA reads TGTGCCAGCAGCGTAGAGGGCAGGGTGGGCACTGAAGCTTTCTTT. The variable domain in full, completed from reference TRBV9 and TRBJ1-1, reads DSGVTQTPKHLITATGQRVTLRCSPRSGDLSVYWYQQSLDQGLQFLIQYYNGEERAKGNILERFSAQQFPDLHSELNLSSLELGDSALYFCASSVEGRVGTEAFFGQGTRLTVV.

This sequence joins TRBV28 and TRBJ2-3; 7 bases agree with TRBD2. The length of the CDR3 is 16 residues. V lost 4 bases, J lost 6 bases, and 13 bases stayed unmatched. Germline V gene data show CDR1 as MDHEN and CDR2 as SYDVKM. The CDR3 nucleotides are TGTGCCAGCAGTTATAAAAGCGGGAAGGGCCGGGATACGCAGTATTTT. The encoded protein is CASSYKSGKGRDTQYF.

The chain uses TRBV9 and TRBJ2-6; possible D gene TRBD1, 6 bases. Trimming removed 2 bases from V and 0 bases from J, with 15 bases in between. The length of the CDR3 is 18 residues. Per germline, CDR1 SGDLS and CDR2 YYNGEE. CDR3 residues: CASSVHGGSASGANVLTF. The CDR3 nucleotides are TGTGCCAGCAGCGTCCATGGGGGCTCAGCCTCTGGGGCCAACGTCCTGACTTTC.

The CDR3 protein is CASSGRQGAHTEAFF. The CDR3 coding sequence is TGTGCCAGCAGCGGAAGACAGGGGGCGCACACTGAAGCTTTCTTT. The chain links TRBV7-9 to TRBJ1-1; TRBD1 matches 10 bases. Trimming cost V 5 bases and J 3 bases; bases outside gene matches: 6. This CDR3 is 15 amino acids long. Germline loops: CDR1 SEHNR, CDR2 FQNEAQ (reference sequence).

In its sample, this clone was seen once. This rearrangement joins TRBV5-1 to TRBJ2-5; D is possibly TRBD1 (6 bases). V was pared by 0 bases and J by 5 bases, with 11 bases between. Germline lookup yields CDR1 SGHRS and CDR2 YFSETQ. CDR3 length: 14 amino acids. The CDR3 here is CASSLEGVGETQYF. Written as DNA, the CDR3 is TGCGCCAGCAGCTTGGAGGGGGTCGGCGAGACCCAGTACTTC. The full variable domain, in which reference TRBV5-1 and TRBJ2-5 provide the parts outside the CDR3, is KAGVTQTPRYLIKTRGQQVTLSCSPISGHRSVSWYQQTPGQGLQFLFEYFSETQRNKGNFPGRFSGRQFSNSRSEMNVSTLELGDSALYLCASSLEGVGETQYFGPGTRLLVL.

V usage is TRBV27 and J usage is TRBJ1-2; possibly TRBD1 for D (6 bases). The CDR3 length is 13 residues. V lost 11 bases and J 4 bases, leaving 17 bases between the germline ends. CDR1 and CDR2 from the germline V gene are MNHEY and SMNVEV (reference sequence). In DNA, the CDR3 is TGTGCCTCCTGGACAGCTAAGTTCTATGGCTACACCTTC. It codes for CASWTAKFYGYTF.

This clone was detected a few times. The chain carries TRBV5-1 and TRBJ1-1; the D is unclear. The CDR3 contains 11 residues. Germline V gene sequence: CDR1 SGHRS, CDR2 YFSETQ. Trimming cost V 1 base and J 7 bases, with 5 bases left between them. The CDR3 reads CASSLTGEAFF. DNA for the CDR3: TGCGCCAGCAGCTTGACGGGTGAAGCTTTCTTT.

This chain connects TRBV18 to TRBJ1-2; no definite D call. The CDR3 is made up of 15 amino acids. The V end lost 0 bases, the J end lost 7 bases, and 15 bases lay between the germline ends. CDR1 and CDR2 (germline): KGHSH, LQKENI. The CDR3 sequence is CASSPPPTGVVGYTF. The CDR3 region has the DNA TGTGCCAGCTCACCACCACCTACGGGAGTCGTTGGCTACACCTTC.

The chain couples TRBV5-6 to TRBJ1-2; D is possibly TRBD1 (6 bases). Looked up from germline, CDR1 is SGHDT and CDR2 is YYEEEE. The CDR3 runs to 17 residues. V dropped 1 base and J dropped 8 bases, with 24 bases sitting between them. Written as DNA, the CDR3 is TGTGCCAGCAGCTTGTTACGGGGGGCGTGGGAGATTTCAGGCTACACCTTC. As protein: CASSLLRGAWEISGYTF.

This chain uses TRBV27 with TRBJ2-1, with D tentatively TRBD2 (7 bases). The CDR3 length is 15 residues. Germline-derived CDR1 and CDR2 are MNHEY and SMNVEV (reference sequence). V was clipped by 8 bases and J by 9 bases, with 23 bases between them. The CDR3 nucleotides read TGTGCCAGCTCAAAGAAGGTGGGGGGGGCCGGTGAGCAGTTCTTC. Translated: CASSKKVGGAGEQFF.

The chain is built from TRBV9 and TRBJ1-2, with a possible D match to TRBD1 (6 bases). The CDR3 runs 15 residues. The V gene lost 4 bases and the J gene lost 1 base, with 14 bases spanning the gap. Germline CDR1 is SGDLS and CDR2 is YYNGEE. The CDR3 is CASSTSTGLNYGYTF. CDR3 in DNA: TGTGCCAGCAGCACCTCGACAGGACTTAACTATGGCTACACCTTC.

The V and J genes are TRBV6-1 and TRBJ2-2, with 8 bases fitting TRBD2. The V gene end was trimmed by 3 bases and the J gene end by 5 bases; junction bases not matched to a gene: 11. CDR3 length: 17 amino acids. Germline V gives CDR1 MNHNS, CDR2 SASEGT. CDR3 loop: CASSDSLGGGLTGELFF. The CDR3 DNA sequence: TGTGCCAGCAGTGATAGTCTCGGGGGGGGCCTAACCGGGGAGCTGTTTTTT.

The chain joins TRBV7-9 to TRBJ1-2; 11 bases agree with TRBD1. CDR1 and CDR2 from the germline V gene are SEHNR and FQNEAQ (reference sequence). V was clipped by 5 bases and J by 7 bases; unmatched bases: 3. The CDR3 consists of 13 residues. For the CDR3, the DNA is TGTGCCAGCAGCGGGGACAGGGGGGCTGGCTACACCTTC. Translated: CASSGDRGAGYTF.

The chain is built from TRBV28 and TRBJ1-5, with TRBD1 matching over 7 bases. The V gene end was trimmed by 5 bases and the J gene end by 0 bases; junction bases not matched to a gene: 13. In germline, CDR1 is MDHEN, CDR2 SYDVKM. The CDR3 is made up of 18 amino acids. The chain's CDR3 is CASSPWPGKGASNQPQHF. CDR3 nucleotide sequence: TGTGCCAGCAGTCCGTGGCCGGGGAAGGGGGCTAGCAATCAGCCCCAGCATTTT. The whole variable domain, filled in from reference TRBV28 and TRBJ1-5, reads DVKVTQSSRYLVKRTGEKVFLECVQDMDHENMFWYRQDPGLGLRLIYFSYDVKMKEKGDIPEGYSVSREKKERFSLILESASTNQTSMYLCASSPWPGKGASNQPQHFGDGTRLSIL.